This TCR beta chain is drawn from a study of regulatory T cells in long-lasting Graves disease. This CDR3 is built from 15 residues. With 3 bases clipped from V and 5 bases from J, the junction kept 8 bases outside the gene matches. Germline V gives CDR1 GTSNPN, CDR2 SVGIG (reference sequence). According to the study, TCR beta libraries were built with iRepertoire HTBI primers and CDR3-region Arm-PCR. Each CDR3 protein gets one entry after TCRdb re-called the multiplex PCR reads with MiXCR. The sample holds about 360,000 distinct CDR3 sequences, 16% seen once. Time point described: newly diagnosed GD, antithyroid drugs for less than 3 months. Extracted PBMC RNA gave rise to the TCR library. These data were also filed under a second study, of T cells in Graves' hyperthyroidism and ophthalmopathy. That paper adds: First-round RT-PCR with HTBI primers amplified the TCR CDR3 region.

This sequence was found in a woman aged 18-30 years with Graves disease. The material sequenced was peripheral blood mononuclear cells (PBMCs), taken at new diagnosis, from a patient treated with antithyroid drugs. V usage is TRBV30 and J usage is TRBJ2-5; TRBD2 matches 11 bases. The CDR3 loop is CAWSRRTSGYETQYF. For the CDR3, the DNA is TGTGCCTGGAGCCGCAGGACTAGCGGGTATGAGACCCAGTACTTC.